This is a list of T cell receptor beta chains from one sample in a study of glioma-infiltrating T cells after dendritic cell vaccination. The table came from immunoSEQ multiplex PCR; TCRdb's copy has only in-frame clones and leaves some out. The table records around 78,000 clones, about 85% of them present only once. The sample here was blood, taken after dendritic cell vaccination. The receptors were gathered from a human donor with glioblastoma. CDR3s include the opening cysteine and the closing phenylalanine or tryptophan. A D gene is named only where the DNA matches it firmly. The size entry is marked missing in some rows and otherwise reads once, few, many or a size class.

>TRBV18|-|TRBJ1-4|12|-
TGTGCCAGCTCACCATACGGGGAGTGGCTGTTTTTT
CASSPYGEWLFF
>TRBV19|-|TRBJ1-1|15|TRBD1
TGTGCCAGTAGTCCAAAGACAGGGGACCGCACTGAAGCTTTCTTT
CASSPKTGDRTEAFF
>TRBV10-3|once|TRBJ1-1|13|-
TGTGCCACCCGACAGGAGCTAAACACTGAAGCTTTCTTT
CATRQELNTEAFF
>TRBV2|-|TRBJ2-2|14|TRBD1
TGTGCCATCAGCGACAGGGCGACCGGCGGGGAGCTGTTTTTT
CAISDRATGGELFF
>TRBV12-1|-|TRBJ1-6|19|-
TGTGCCAGCAGCTTATTAAGAATGGACAGGAGCTCCTATAATTCACCCCTCCACTTT
CASSLLRMDRSSYNSPLHF
>TRBV29-1|-|TRBJ2-1|14|-
TGCAGCGTTGAATCTATTAACTCCTACAATGAGCAGTTCTTC
CSVESINSYNEQFF
>TRBV5-1|-|TRBJ2-5|14|-
TGCGCCAGCAGCTCACAGGGGGGGGGAGAGACCCAGTACTTC
CASSSQGGGETQYF
>TRBV5-1|-|TRBJ2-7|16|TRBD1
TGCGCCAGCAGCCAAATAGTCCGGGACAGGGGGAACGAGCAGTACTTC
CASSQIVRDRGNEQYF
>TRBV19|-|TRBJ2-1|16|TRBD2
TGTGCCAGCTGCAGATTAGCGGGAGGGCGGAACAATGAGCAGTTCTTC
CASCRLAGGRNNEQFF
>TRBV5-1|-|TRBJ2-5|15|TRBD2
TGCGCCAGCAGCTTATCTAGCGGGAACCAAGAGACCCAGTACTTC
CASSLSSGNQETQYF
>TRBV30|-|TRBJ1-5|16|-
TGTGCCTGGAGTGTGTATAAGGGAGAGATTTATCAGCCCCAGCATTTT
CAWSVYKGEIYQPQHF
>TRBV28|-|TRBJ2-7|15|-
TGTGCCAGCAGTTTACGGGGGACCATTGGCTACGAGCAGTACTTC
CASSLRGTIGYEQYF